Each of the 2 T cell receptor delta chains below was sequenced from the same sample in a study of gamma-delta T cells after stem cell transplantation. TCRdb used CATT to re-call clones from the RT-PCR reads. The sample has fewer than 650 delta-chain clones, roughly 40% seen once; the top ten hold roughly two thirds. What was sequenced was gamma-delta T cells. These receptor sequences come from a human donor. It is not recorded whose cells these are; they may come from a transplant donor.

By sample fraction, this clone is large. Other DNA sequences in this sample translate to the same CDR3. The chain joins TRDV1 to TRDJ1; 13 bases match TRDD3. This CDR3 region has 22 residues. V lost 5 bases, J lost 0 bases, and 21 bases stayed unmatched. The germline CDR1 and CDR2 sequences are TSWWSYY and QGS. The CDR3 sequence is CALGPPPRLGDTLTPYTDKLIF. The CDR3 DNA reads as TGTGCTCTTGGGCCACCCCCGCGACTGGGGGATACGCTTACCCCGTACACCGATAAACTCATCTTT.

The table lists this clone with a count of one. Just one base apart from a much larger clone, this may be a read error. This sample also contains other DNA sequences that code for the same CDR3. The genes are TRDV1 and TRDJ1, with D possibly being TRDD2 (8 bases). Germline CDR1 and CDR2: TSWWSYY and QGS. This CDR3 is built from 23 residues. The CDR3 is CALGEILPINVYWGPIRTDKLIF. Here the CDR3 DNA reads TGTGCTCTCGGGGAGATCCTTCCTATTAACGTTTACTGGGGACCAATTAGGACCGATAAACTCATCTTT.